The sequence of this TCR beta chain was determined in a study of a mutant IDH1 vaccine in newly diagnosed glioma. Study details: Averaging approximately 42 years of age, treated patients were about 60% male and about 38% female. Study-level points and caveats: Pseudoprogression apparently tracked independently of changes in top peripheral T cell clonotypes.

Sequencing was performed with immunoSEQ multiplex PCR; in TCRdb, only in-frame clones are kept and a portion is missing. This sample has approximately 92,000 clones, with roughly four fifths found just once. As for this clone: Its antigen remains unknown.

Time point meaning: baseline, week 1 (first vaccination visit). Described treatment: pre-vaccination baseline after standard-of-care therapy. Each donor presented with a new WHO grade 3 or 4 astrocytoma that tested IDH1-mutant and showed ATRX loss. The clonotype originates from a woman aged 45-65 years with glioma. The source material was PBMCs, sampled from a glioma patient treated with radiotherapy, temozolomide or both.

The CDR3 region has the DNA TGTGCCAGCAGTGGGGGGGCGGCGCCGGTGTCTTATGGCTACACCTTC. This encodes CASSGGAAPVSYGYTF. This rearrangement joins TRBV6-1 to TRBJ1-2, with a possible D match to TRBD1 (6 bases). With 4 bases removed from V and 5 bases from J, the gap between germline ends came to 20 bases. In germline, CDR1 is MNHNS, CDR2 SASEGT. The CDR3 extends over 16 amino acids.